The clone carrying this TCR beta chain was observed a single time. Antigen: not known. The junction shows a germline mismatch at one end, possibly a read error. The method was immunoSEQ multiplex PCR; TCRdb's version includes in-frame clones alone and lacks a portion of them. Among roughly 64,000 clones listed, roughly 80% were seen once. The sample comes from a study of T cells in localized non-small cell lung cancer. General study findings and limits: The study detected a median roughly 50 of the top 100 tumor clones in adjacent lung. Adjacent uninvolved lung tissue had the highest T cell clonality, exceeding tumor. Tumor samples were not multi-region, leaving intratumor heterogeneity unexcluded.

This CDR3 is built from 14 residues. Germline-derived CDR1 and CDR2 are SSHAT and FNYEAQ (reference sequence). This sequence was found in a man aged 35 to 70 with stage II lung adenocarcinoma. The chain has TRBV7-7 and TRBJ2-2; D call uncertain. Here the sequenced sample was PBMCs, taken before any cancer treatment. In DNA, the CDR3 is TGTGCTAGCAGCTTTGGCCAGAACACCGGGGAGCTGTTTTTT. It encodes CASSFGQNTGELFF.